This TCR beta chain was captured by sequencing in a study of Tregs in tolerant kidney transplant recipients (dated by TCRdb to between 2018 and 2021). For the study in its entirety: TCRbeta sequencing was used in the study to identify donor-specific regulatory T cells before combined kidney and bone marrow transplantation, and the identified cells were then tracked after transplant. TCRbeta repertoire sequencing was used in a few healthy controls to compare several ways of expanding Tregs specific for an allogeneic donor.

Unstimulated Tregs (CD4+CD25+CD127-), CD4+ non-Tregs (CD4+CD25-), CD4 and CD8 cells were FACS-sorted from thawed PBMCs. Healthy control blood came either as purchased buffy coats or from healthy volunteers. Healthy control blood was processed to PBMCs with a Ficoll density gradient and then cryopreserved, whereas patient PBMCs were collected both before and after transplant. The germline V gene encodes CDR1 SEHNR and CDR2 FQNEAQ (reference sequence). The CDR3 has 11 amino acids, counting the end cysteine and phenylalanine. Of the read, only the CDR3 DNA is kept; its 33 bases are in frame from base 1. At the junction V is shortened by 7 bases and J by 7 bases, with 10 bases in between. For TCRbeta CDR3 sequencing, genomic DNA from the sorted cells was extracted using the QIAGEN DNeasy Blood and Tissue Kit. High-throughput TCRbeta CDR3 sequencing, which included PCR amplification with bias correction and internal controls, was done commercially through immunoSEQ. Under the source paper's analysis protocol: A unique productive TCRbeta sequence was defined by the CDR3 nucleotide sequence when primers matched, and otherwise by the CDR3 amino acid sequence together with the Vbeta and Jbeta genes. As a correction for sorting error, sequences shared between sorted populations at a frequency ratio of 2:1 or less were discarded, and the remaining shared sequences were assigned to the higher population. Donor-reactive sequences were defined as at least 5-fold expanded in CFSE-low cells versus unstimulated cells, with frequency of at least 0.01% in CFSE-low cells. Jensen-Shannon divergence, calculated on the top 100 TCRbeta sequences ranked by frequency, was used to quantify repertoire divergence. When a sample had multiple sequencing runs, each run was corrected for sorting error separately and the runs were then pooled. Not all clones reach the TCRdb copy of this immuneACCESS table, which keeps in-frame sequences only. Checked studies attribute under half of the gap to unresolved V genes and leave the rest unexplained. The V and J calls and clone size are taken from that table; D and trimming were inferred from the DNA. This sample has roughly 250,000 clones in its table, and about 80% of those were observed once. Approximately 0.69% of the sample is taken by the ten largest.

Findings and caveats that apply to the study as a whole: Expanding Tregs with activated donor B cells appeared to identify the most biologically relevant and donor-specific TCRbeta repertoire. Biological reproducibility was not directly assessed, although technical replication error appeared to be minimal. The study was limited by small patient numbers, and the findings need validation in larger populations and under other immunosuppression protocols.

This clone has just one count. What this receptor recognizes is not known. No quality values exist for individual bases; no much larger clone is one base distant. Other DNA sequences within the sample encode an identical CDR3. The TCR sequence derives from a human donor in good health. The specimen sequenced was CD4+ T cells from blood. Recombination connected TRBV7-9 to TRBJ1-1; TRBD1 is a weak D gene call, 6 bases matching. The sequence in DNA is TGTGCCAGCACGGTACAGGGTGAAGCTTTCTTT. Translation gives CASTVQGEAFF. Where the CDR3 stops, the reference TRBV7-9 and TRBJ1-1 genes take over; the full variable domain is DTGVSQNPRHKITKRGQNVTFRCDPISEHNRLYWYRQTLGQGPEFLTYFQNEAQLEKSRLLSDRFSAERPKGSFSTLEIQRTEQGDSAMYLCASTVQGEAFFGQGTRLTVV.